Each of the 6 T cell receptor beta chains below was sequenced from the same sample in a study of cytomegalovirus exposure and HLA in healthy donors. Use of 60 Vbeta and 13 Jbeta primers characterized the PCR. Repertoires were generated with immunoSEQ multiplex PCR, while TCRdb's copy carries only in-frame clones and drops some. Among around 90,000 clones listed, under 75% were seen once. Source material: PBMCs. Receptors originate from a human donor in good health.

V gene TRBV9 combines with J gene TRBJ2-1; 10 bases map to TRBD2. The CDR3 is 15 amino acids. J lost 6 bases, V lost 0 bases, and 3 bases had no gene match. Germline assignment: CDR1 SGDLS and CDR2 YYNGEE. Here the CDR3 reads CASSVGGTSVNEQFF. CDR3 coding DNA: TGTGCCAGCAGCGTAGGCGGGACTAGCGTCAATGAGCAGTTCTTC.

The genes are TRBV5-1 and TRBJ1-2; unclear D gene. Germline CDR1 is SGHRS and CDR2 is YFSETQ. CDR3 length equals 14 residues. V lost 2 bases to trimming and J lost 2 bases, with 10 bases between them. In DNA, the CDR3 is TGCGCCAGCAGCTTAACATGGGCGAACTATGGCTACACCTTC. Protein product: CASSLTWANYGYTF.

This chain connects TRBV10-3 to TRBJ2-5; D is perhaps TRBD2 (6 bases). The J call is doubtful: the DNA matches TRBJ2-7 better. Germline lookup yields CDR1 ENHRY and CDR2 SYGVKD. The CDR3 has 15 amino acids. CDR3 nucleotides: TGTGCCATCAGTGAGTCCAAGCGGGCCACCTACGAGCAGTACTTC. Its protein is CAISESKRATYEQYF.

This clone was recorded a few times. CDR3 DNA sequence: TGCGCCGGGCTAGGGGGGGCCTCGGGCACAGATACGCAGTATTTT. Translating gives CAGLGGASGTDTQYF. This chain uses TRBV29-1 with TRBJ2-3; weak D call: TRBD2 (7 bases). The germline V gene encodes CDR1 SQVTM and CDR2 ANQGSEA. The CDR3 spans 15 residues.

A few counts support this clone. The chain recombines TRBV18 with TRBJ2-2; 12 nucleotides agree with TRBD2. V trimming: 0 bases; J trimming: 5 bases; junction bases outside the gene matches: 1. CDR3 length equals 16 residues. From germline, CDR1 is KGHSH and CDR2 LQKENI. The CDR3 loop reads CASSPPLAGGTGELFF. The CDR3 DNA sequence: TGTGCCAGCTCACCACCGCTAGCGGGAGGGACCGGGGAGCTGTTTTTT.

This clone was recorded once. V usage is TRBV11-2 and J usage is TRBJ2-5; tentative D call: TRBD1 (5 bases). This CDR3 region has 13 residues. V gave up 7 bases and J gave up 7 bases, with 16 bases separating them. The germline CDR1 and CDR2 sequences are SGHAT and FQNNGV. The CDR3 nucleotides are TGTGCCAGCATCAAGGCAGGGTGGGGGACCCAGTACTTC. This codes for CASIKAGWGTQYF.